Listed below are T cell receptor beta chains from one sample, sequenced in a study of blood T cell repertoires in COVID-19. Method: immunoSEQ multiplex PCR; TCRdb's copy keeps in-frame clones and lacks some. The repertoire holds some 200,000 clones, with around 90% as singletons. Sequences were obtained from peripheral blood. The receptors stem from a woman under 30 who had recovered from COVID-19. The CDR3 runs from the conserved cysteine through the conserved F or W. Each record gives: clone size, CDR3 length, J gene, D gene, V gene, CDR3 protein. A D gene is named only where the DNA matches it firmly. Clone size, where shown, is once, few, many, or a class for clones that have expanded.

size: NA
length: 15
J: TRBJ2-1
D: TRBD2
V: TRBV3-1/TRBV3-2
CDR3: CASSPSGLTNNEQFF

size: NA
length: 18
J: TRBJ1-6
D: TRBD1
V: TRBV19
CDR3: CASRTRDRGLLVGSPLHF

size: few
length: 15
J: TRBJ1-5
D: NA
V: TRBV5-8
CDR3: CASSEGFRGNQPQHF

size: NA
length: 14
J: TRBJ2-7
D: NA
V: TRBV19
CDR3: CASSIDTGYYEQYF

size: NA
length: 14
J: TRBJ1-5
D: TRBD1
V: TRBV28
CDR3: CASSLGQGNQPQHF

size: NA
length: 17
J: TRBJ2-1
D: TRBD2
V: TRBV11-2
CDR3: CASRGLAGGPVYNEQFF

size: NA
length: 14
J: TRBJ2-1
D: NA
V: TRBV25-1
CDR3: CASSISGTYNEQFF

size: NA
length: 18
J: TRBJ2-1
D: TRBD2
V: TRBV6-2/TRBV6-3
CDR3: CASSYAGLAESSYNEQFF

size: NA
length: 17
J: TRBJ2-3
D: TRBD2
V: TRBV7-3
CDR3: CASSQSGTSGSTDTQYF

size: NA
length: 14
J: TRBJ1-1
D: NA
V: TRBV7-9
CDR3: CASSLVGAGDEAFF

size: once
length: 15
J: TRBJ2-1
D: NA
V: TRBV4-3
CDR3: CASSLAVSSYNEQFF

size: NA
length: 16
J: TRBJ2-1
D: TRBD2
V: TRBV11-2
CDR3: CASSTTGTSGYNEQFF

size: NA
length: 14
J: TRBJ2-5
D: TRBD1
V: TRBV6-4
CDR3: CASSEGDRRETQYF

size: NA
length: 17
J: TRBJ2-3
D: NA
V: TRBV5-4
CDR3: CASSLALGVPSPDTQYF

size: NA
length: 14
J: TRBJ2-7
D: NA
V: TRBV27
CDR3: CASSLAGSSYEQYF

size: NA
length: 19
J: TRBJ2-6
D: TRBD1
V: TRBV7-9
CDR3: CASSLPRDRVVSGANVLTF

size: NA
length: 13
J: TRBJ2-1
D: NA
V: TRBV29-1
CDR3: CSVGGVLSDEQFF

size: NA
length: 15
J: TRBJ1-1
D: NA
V: TRBV4-3
CDR3: CASSHVGTLNTEAFF

size: once
length: 11
J: TRBJ2-7
D: NA
V: TRBV7-9
CDR3: CASTDSYEQYF

size: few
length: 13
J: TRBJ1-2
D: NA
V: TRBV4-2
CDR3: CASSFPGGEGYTF

size: NA
length: 12
J: TRBJ1-1
D: NA
V: TRBV12-3/TRBV12-4
CDR3: CASSLGNTEAFF

size: NA
length: 13
J: TRBJ2-1
D: TRBD1
V: TRBV27
CDR3: CASSFRGRVEQFF

size: NA
length: 15
J: TRBJ1-1
D: NA
V: TRBV11-2
CDR3: CASSLLAGSNTEAFF

size: NA
length: 17
J: TRBJ2-7
D: TRBD2
V: TRBV7-9
CDR3: CASSTPFPSGRAYEQYF

size: NA
length: 16
J: TRBJ2-7
D: TRBD1
V: TRBV15
CDR3: CATSRGLGTGRNEQYF

size: NA
length: 15
J: TRBJ2-3
D: NA
V: TRBV10-3
CDR3: CAISESETGRDTQYF

size: NA
length: 10
J: TRBJ2-7
D: NA
V: TRBV20-1
CDR3: CSARDPSLGF

size: NA
length: 15
J: TRBJ2-7
D: TRBD1
V: TRBV9
CDR3: CASSYGTALKNEQYF